This T cell receptor (beta chain) was identified in a study of cytomegalovirus exposure and HLA in healthy donors. Study outcomes and limitations: For TCR beta chains, V- and J-gene trimming was later linked to a missense DCLRE1C variant. Per published reports, the classifier diagnosed cytomegalovirus status with high specificity and sensitivity.

Primers included in the PCR were 60 Vbeta and 13 Jbeta primers. Only in-frame clones appear in the TCRdb table, and some are missing; sequencing was by immunoSEQ multiplex PCR. The sample yields some 69,000 clones, approximately 70% seen once. V lost 7 bases, J lost 4 bases, and 14 bases lay in between. This CDR3 has 14 residues. In germline, CDR1 is MNHEY, CDR2 SVGAGI. About this clone: Its matching antigen is unknown.

The specimen sequenced was PBMCs. This TCR derives from a male donor in good health and CMV-seropositive. The rearrangement links TRBV6-5 to TRBJ1-5; perhaps TRBD1 as D (6 bases). For the CDR3, the DNA is TGTGCCAGCAAAGCGGGGGGCAGGAATCAGCCCCAGCATTTT. Its translation is CASKAGGRNQPQHF.